This T cell receptor (beta chain) appears in the sequencing data of a study of blood T cell repertoires in COVID-19 (TCRdb year 2020). For context, the study as a whole: Collaborator samples came from the United States, Italy and Spain and covered acute and convalescent phases of COVID-19. Subjects who had been exposed to COVID-19, were actively infected with it, or had recovered from it provided the deeply sampled blood TCRbeta repertoires that made up the dataset. The prospective study material was composed of cDNA or gDNA derived from T cells, B-cell-depleted T cells, or PBMCs. A de-identified subject ID, COVID-19 status, age in years and sex were almost always included in the sample metadata. The repertoires were released in a freely available public database intended as a resource for research on the immune response to SARS-CoV-2. The samples were drawn from the first 160 participants of the ongoing ImmuneRACE study and from some 1,300 subjects provided by 6 global collaborators. Where available, HLA class I and class II types were taken from metadata supplied by the sample provider and were not determined by assay-based typing. Findings and caveats that apply to the study as a whole: Clinical and demographic metadata were provided uncurated, with the amount varying by source and participant.

TCRbeta CDR3 regions were amplified from genomic DNA using the immunoSEQ Assay, a bias-controlled multiplex PCR. Under the source paper's analysis protocol: Nucleated cell counts per sample were estimated from amplification of reference gene primers within the assay. Sequence reads were collapsed and filtered to measure the absolute abundance of every unique TCRbeta CDR3 rearrangement. For each sample, productive Simpson clonality was calculated as the square root of Simpson's diversity index over productive rearrangements. TCRdb limited this immuneACCESS table to in-frame rearrangements with V and J called. A share of clones is missing; checked studies link under half to unresolved V genes, and the rest is unexplained. The DNA was the basis for D and trimming; V, J and clone size are from that table. The sample table holds under 300,000 clones, of which around 90% were seen once. Approximately 1.6% of the sample is held by the ten biggest clonotypes.

As regards this clone: Which antigen it targets is not known. One base away there is no much larger clone; base qualities are not given.

Participants in the prospective study were aged about 18 to 95 years, lived in 24 United States geographic areas, and enrolled through a virtual design. In the prospective study, participants were assigned to cohorts based on the clinical history participants reported in a screening survey and a study questionnaire. ImmuneRACE Cohort 3 recovered participants were defined by two consecutive negative NP/OP PCR tests, healthcare professional clearance, or symptom resolution. In the prospective study, whole blood, serum and a nasopharyngeal or oropharyngeal swab were collected from each participant by mobile phlebotomists. Over a roughly 2-month period, participants in the prospective study had the option of providing additional blood draws and questionnaires. Blood samples from the prospective study were shipped frozen or at room temperature prior to DNA extraction. From the germline V gene, CDR1 is MDHEN and CDR2 is SYDVKM. The germline V end is reduced by 6 bases and the J end by 3 bases; junction bases left unmatched: 3. Its CDR3 holds 14 amino acids, cysteine through phenylalanine. The kept DNA is CDR3 alone, 42 bases in frame from the first base.

The sample consisted of PBMCs or T cells enriched from blood (not recorded which). The chain is made from TRBV28 and TRBJ1-3, with 9 bases in between that match TRBD1. The sequence was collected from a woman aged 50 to 60 who had recovered from COVID-19. The CDR3 reads as follows: CASSTGGVGNTIYF. In nucleotide form, the sequence is TGTGCCAGCAGCACAGGGGGCGTTGGAAACACCATATATTTT.